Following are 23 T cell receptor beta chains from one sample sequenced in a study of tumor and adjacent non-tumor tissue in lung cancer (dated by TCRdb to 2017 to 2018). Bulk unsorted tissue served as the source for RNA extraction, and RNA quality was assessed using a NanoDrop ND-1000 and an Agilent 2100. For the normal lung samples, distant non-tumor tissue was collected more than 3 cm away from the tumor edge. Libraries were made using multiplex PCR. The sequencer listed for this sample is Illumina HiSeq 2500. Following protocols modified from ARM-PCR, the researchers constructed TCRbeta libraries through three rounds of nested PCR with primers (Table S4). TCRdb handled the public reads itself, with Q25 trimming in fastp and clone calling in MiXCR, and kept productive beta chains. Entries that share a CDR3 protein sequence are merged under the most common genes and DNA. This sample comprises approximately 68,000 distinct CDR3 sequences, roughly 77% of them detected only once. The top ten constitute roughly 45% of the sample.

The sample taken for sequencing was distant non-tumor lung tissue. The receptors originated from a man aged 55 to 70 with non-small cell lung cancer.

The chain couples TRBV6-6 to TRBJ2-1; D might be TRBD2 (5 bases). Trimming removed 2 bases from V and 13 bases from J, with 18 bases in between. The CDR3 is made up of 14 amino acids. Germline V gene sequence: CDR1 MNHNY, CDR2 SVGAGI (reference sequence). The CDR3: CASSYGGTRNGQFF. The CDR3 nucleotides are TGTGCCAGCAGTTACGGAGGCACTCGCAATGGACAGTTCTTC.

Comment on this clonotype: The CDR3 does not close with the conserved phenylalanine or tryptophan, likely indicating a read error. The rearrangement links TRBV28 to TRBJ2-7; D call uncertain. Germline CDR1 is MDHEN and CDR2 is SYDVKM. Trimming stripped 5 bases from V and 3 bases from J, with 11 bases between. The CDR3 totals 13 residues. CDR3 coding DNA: TGTGCCAGCAGTCCCTTGGGTGTCTACGAGCAGTACTTA. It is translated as CASSPLGVYEQYL.

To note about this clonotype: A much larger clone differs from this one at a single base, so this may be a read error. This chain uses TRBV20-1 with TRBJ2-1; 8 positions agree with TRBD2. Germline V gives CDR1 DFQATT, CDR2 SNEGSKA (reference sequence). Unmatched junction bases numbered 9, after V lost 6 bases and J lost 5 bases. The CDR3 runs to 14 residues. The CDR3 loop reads CSALTCGRNNEQFF. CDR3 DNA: TGCAGTGCACTCACTTGCGGGAGGAACAATGAGCAGTTCTTC.

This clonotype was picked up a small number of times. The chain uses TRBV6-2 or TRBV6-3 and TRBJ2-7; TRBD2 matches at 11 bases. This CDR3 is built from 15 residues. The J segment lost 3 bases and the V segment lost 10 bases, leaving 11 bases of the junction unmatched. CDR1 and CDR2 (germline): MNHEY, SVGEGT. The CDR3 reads CANRSTSGSVYEQYF. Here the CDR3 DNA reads TGTGCCAACAGGTCTACTAGCGGGAGTGTCTACGAGCAGTACTTC.

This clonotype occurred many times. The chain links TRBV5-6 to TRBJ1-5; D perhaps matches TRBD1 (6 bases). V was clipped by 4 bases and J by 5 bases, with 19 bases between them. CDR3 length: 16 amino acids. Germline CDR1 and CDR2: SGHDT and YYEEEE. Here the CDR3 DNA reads TGTGCCAGCAGCATAAGCTACAGGGCAGGGGATCAGCCCCAGCATTTT. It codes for CASSISYRAGDQPQHF.

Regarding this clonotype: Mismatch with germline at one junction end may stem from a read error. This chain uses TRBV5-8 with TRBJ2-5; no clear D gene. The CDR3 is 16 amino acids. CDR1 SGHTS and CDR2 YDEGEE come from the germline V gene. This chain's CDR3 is CAGSLFPHGYQETQYF. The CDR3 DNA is TGTGCCGGCAGCTTATTCCCCCATGGGTACCAAGAGACCCAGTACTTC.

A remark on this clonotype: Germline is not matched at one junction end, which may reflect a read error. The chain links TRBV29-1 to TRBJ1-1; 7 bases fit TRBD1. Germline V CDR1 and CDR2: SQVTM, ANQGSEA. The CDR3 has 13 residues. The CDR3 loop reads CRASAGGDSEALF. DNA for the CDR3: TGCAGGGCCTCGGCAGGGGGGGACAGTGAAGCTTTGTTT. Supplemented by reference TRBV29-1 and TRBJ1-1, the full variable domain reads SAVISQKPSRDICQRGTSLTIQCQVDSQVTMMFWYRQQPGQSLTLIATANQGSEATYESGFVIDKFPISRPNLTFSTLTVSNMSPEDSSIYLCRASAGGDSEALFGQGTRLTVV.

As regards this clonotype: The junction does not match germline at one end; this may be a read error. The CDR3 sequence: CTGSLARQNTDTHYF. For the CDR3, the DNA is TGTACCGGCAGCTTAGCGAGACAGAACACAGATACGCACTATTTT. The chain employs TRBV13 and TRBJ2-3; D may match TRBD1 or TRBD2 (5 bases each). CDR3 length: 15 residues. Germline V gene data show CDR1 as PRHDT and CDR2 as FYEKMQ (reference sequence).

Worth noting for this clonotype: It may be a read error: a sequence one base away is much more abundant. CDR3 loop: CASRGMAFQETQYF. The CDR3 bases are TGTGCCAGCAGGGGGATGGCCTTTCAAGAGACCCAGTACTTC. The V and J genes are TRBV2 and TRBJ2-5; no clear D gene. Trimming took off 6 bases at V and 2 bases at J, with 13 bases between the two ends. CDR3 length: 14 amino acids. Germline V CDR1 and CDR2: SNHLY, FYNNEI.

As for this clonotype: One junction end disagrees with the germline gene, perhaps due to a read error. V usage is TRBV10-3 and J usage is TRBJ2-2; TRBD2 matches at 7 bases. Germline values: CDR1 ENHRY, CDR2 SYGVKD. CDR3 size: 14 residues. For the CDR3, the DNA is TGTGCCATCAGTGTGGCGGGAGTTGGTGGGGAGCTGTTATTT. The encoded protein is CAISVAGVGGELLF.

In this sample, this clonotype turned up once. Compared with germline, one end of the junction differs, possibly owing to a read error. As DNA, the CDR3 is TGTGCCAGCAGAAATGTAGACGGGGAGCCGTTTTTT. It codes for CASRNVDGEPFF. The V and J genes are TRBV7-9 and TRBJ2-2; D perhaps matches TRBD2 (5 bases). The V gene's germline CDR1 is SEHNR and CDR2 FQNEAQ (reference sequence). The CDR3 spans 12 residues.

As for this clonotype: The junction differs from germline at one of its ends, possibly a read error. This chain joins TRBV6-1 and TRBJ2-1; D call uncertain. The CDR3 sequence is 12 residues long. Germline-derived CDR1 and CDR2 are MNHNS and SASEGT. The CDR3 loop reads CAIREGVNGQFF. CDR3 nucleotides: TGTGCCATCAGAGAAGGTGTCAATGGGCAGTTCTTC.

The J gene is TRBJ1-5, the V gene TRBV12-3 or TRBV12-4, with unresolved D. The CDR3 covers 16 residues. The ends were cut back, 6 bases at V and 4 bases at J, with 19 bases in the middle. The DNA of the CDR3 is TGTGCCAGCAGCCTGCCAGACAAATATAGTAATCAGCCCCAGCATTTT. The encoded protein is CASSLPDKYSNQPQHF.

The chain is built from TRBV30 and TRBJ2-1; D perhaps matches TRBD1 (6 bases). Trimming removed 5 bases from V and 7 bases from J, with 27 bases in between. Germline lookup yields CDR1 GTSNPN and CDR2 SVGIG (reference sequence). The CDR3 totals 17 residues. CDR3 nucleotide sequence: TGTGCCTGGCAACAGGGACCTCGTCAGATCGGTAGGAATGAGCAGTTCTTC. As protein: CAWQQGPRQIGRNEQFF.

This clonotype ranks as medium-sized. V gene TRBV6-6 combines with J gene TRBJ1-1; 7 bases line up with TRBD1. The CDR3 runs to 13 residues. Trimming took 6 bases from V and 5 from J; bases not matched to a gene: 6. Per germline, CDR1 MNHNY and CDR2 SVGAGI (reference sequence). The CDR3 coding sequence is TGTGCCAGCAGGTTGACAGGGAATACTGAAGCTTTCTTT. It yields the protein CASRLTGNTEAFF.

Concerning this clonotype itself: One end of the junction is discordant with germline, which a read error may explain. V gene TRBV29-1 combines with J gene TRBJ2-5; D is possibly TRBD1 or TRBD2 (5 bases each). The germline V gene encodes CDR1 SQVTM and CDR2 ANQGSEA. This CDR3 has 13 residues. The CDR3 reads CSVADKYQETQWF. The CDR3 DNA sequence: TGCAGCGTAGCGGACAAATACCAAGAGACCCAGTGGTTC. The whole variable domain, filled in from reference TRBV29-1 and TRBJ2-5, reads SAVISQKPSRDICQRGTSLTIQCQVDSQVTMMFWYRQQPGQSLTLIATANQGSEATYESGFVIDKFPISRPNLTFSTLTVSNMSPEDSSIYLCSVADKYQETQWFGPGTRLLVL.

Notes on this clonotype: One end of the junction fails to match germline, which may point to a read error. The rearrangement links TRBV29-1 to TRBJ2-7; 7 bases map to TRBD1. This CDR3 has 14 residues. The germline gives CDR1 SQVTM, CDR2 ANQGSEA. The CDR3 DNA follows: TGCAGCGCTCAGGGATACAGGGGTGGGTACGAGAAGTACTTC. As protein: CSAQGYRGGYEKYF.

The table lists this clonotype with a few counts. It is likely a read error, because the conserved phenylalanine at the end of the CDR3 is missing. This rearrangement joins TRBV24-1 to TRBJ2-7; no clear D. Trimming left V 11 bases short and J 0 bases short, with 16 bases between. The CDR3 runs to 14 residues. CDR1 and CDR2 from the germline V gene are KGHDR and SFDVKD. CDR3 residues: CAMDRSVGSYEQYS. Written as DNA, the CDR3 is TGTGCCATGGACCGTTCTGTTGGCTCCTACGAGCAGTACTCC.

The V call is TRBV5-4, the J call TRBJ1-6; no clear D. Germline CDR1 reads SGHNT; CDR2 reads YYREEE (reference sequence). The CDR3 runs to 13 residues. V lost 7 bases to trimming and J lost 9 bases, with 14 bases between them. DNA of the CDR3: TGTGCCAGCGACCTGGACTTTTTTTCACCCCTCCACTTT. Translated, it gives CASDLDFFSPLHF. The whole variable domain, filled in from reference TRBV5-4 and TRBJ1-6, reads ETGVTQSPTHLIKTRGQQVTLRCSSQSGHNTVSWYQQALGQGPQFIFQYYREEENGRGNFPPRFSGLQFPNYSSELNVNALELDDSALYLCASDLDFFSPLHFGNGTRLTVT.

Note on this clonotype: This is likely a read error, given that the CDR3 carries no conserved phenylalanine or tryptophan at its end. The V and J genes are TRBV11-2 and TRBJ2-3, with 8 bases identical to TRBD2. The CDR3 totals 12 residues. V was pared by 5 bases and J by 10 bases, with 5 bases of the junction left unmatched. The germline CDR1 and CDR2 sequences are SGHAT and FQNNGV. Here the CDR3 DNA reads TGTGCCAGCAGCCCCGGGGGGGAGGCGCAGTATTAT. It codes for CASSPGGEAQYY.

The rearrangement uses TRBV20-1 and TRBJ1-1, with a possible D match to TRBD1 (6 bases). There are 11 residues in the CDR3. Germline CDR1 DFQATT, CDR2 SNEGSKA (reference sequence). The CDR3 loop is CRAWGLTEAFF. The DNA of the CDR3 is TGCAGAGCTTGGGGGCTTACTGAAGCTTTCTTT.

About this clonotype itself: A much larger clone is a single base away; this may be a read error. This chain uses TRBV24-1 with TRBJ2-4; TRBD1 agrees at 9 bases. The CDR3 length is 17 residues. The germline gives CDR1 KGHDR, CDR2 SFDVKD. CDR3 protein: CATSDPRQGGSKNIRYF. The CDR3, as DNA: TGTGCCACCAGTGATCCCAGACAGGGGGGATCCAAAAACATTCGGTACTTC.

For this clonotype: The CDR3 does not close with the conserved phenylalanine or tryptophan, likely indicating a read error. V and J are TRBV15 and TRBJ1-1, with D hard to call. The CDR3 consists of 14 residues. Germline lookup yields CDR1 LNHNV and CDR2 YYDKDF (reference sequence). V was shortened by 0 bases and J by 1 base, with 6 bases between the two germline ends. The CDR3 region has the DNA TGTGCCACCAGCAGAGACGGGTGGAACACTGAAGCTTTCTCT. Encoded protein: CATSRDGWNTEAFS.